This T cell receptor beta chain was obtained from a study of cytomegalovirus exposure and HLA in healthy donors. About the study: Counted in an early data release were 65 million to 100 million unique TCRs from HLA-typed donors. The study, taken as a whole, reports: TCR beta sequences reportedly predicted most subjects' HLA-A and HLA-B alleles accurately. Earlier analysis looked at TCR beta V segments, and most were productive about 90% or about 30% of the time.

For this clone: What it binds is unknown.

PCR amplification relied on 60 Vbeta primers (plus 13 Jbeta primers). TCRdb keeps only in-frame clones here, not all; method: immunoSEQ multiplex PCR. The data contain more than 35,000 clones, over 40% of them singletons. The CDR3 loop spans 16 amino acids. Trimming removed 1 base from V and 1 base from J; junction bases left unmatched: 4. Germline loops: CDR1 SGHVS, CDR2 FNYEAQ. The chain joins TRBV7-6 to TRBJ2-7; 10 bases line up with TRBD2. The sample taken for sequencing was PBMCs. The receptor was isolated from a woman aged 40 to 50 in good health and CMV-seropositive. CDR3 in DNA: TGTGCCAGCAGCTTAGGAAGCGGGGGGGCTTCCTACGAGCAGTACTTC. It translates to CASSLGSGGASYEQYF.